Below are 29 T cell receptor beta chains sequenced from a single sample in a study of shared clonotypes between healthy human individuals. Terminally differentiated effector memory CD45RA+ cells were excluded by CCR7 positive selection of CD45RO-negative cells. Sequencing was performed with immunoSEQ multiplex PCR; in TCRdb, only in-frame clones are kept and a portion is missing. The table has about 870,000 clones, around 92% seen once. The material sequenced was naive CD8+ T cells sorted from blood. Receptors originate from a man aged 25 to 40 in good health.

Here the CDR3 DNA reads TGTGCCAGCAGTTTACCCGGGGACACAGGCCGGGACTATGGCTACACCTTC. As protein: CASSLPGDTGRDYGYTF. The V call is TRBV27, the J call TRBJ1-2, with D perhaps TRBD1 (6 bases). V lost 2 bases and J 3 bases, leaving 19 bases between the germline ends. The CDR3 is made up of 17 amino acids. From germline, CDR1 is MNHEY and CDR2 SMNVEV (reference sequence).

The CDR3: CSVELTSGYNEQFF. The CDR3 DNA is TGCAGCGTTGAATTGACTAGCGGTTACAATGAGCAGTTCTTC. This sequence joins TRBV29-1 and TRBJ2-1, with 9 bases lining up with TRBD2. The J segment lost 4 bases and the V segment lost 2 bases, leaving 3 bases of the junction unmatched. This CDR3 comprises 14 residues. CDR1 and CDR2 (germline): SQVTM, ANQGSEA.

The rearrangement uses TRBV19 and TRBJ2-7; 8 bases are a match to TRBD1. The V segment lost 5 bases and the J segment 2 bases; nucleotides outside the gene matches: 5. Germline CDR1 is LNHDA and CDR2 is SQIVND (reference sequence). The CDR3 totals 14 residues. The CDR3 sequence is CASSAGGATYEQYF. The CDR3 DNA reads TGTGCCAGTAGTGCAGGGGGCGCAACCTACGAGCAGTACTTC.

The chain carries TRBV29-1 and TRBJ2-7; D is uncertain. Deletions cut 0 bases from V and 0 bases from J, with 12 bases between. CDR3 length: 15 amino acids. Germline V CDR1 and CDR2: SQVTM, ANQGSEA. The CDR3 protein is CSVEDGVGLSYEQYF. DNA for the CDR3: TGCAGCGTTGAAGATGGAGTAGGGCTCTCCTACGAGCAGTACTTC.

V and J are TRBV7-9 and TRBJ2-7; TRBD1 matches at 7 bases. This CDR3 is built from 14 residues. CDR1 is SEHNR and CDR2 is FQNEAQ in the germline V gene (reference sequence). The ends lost 5 bases at V and 4 bases at J; junction bases unmatched: 8. This chain's CDR3 is CASSLTGTEYEQYF. The CDR3 DNA reads as TGTGCCAGCAGCCTAACCGGGACAGAGTACGAGCAGTACTTC.

The chain uses TRBV27 and TRBJ2-2; D uncertain. V was trimmed by 3 bases and J by 1 base, leaving 3 bases between them. This CDR3 spans 13 amino acids. The V gene's germline CDR1 is MNHEY and CDR2 SMNVEV (reference sequence). CDR3 nucleotides: TGTGCCAGCAGTTTTAAGAACACCGGGGAGCTGTTTTTT. It yields the protein CASSFKNTGELFF.

The chain carries TRBV10-2 and TRBJ2-5; TRBD1 aligns across 8 bases. Germline V gene data show CDR1 as WSHSY and CDR2 as SAAADI. This CDR3 is 14 amino acids long. Losses at the gene ends were 2 bases for V and 5 bases for J; bases not matched to a gene: 4. The CDR3 region has the DNA TGCGCCAGCAGTGAGGACAGGGGCAGGGAGACCCAGTACTTC. Translated: CASSEDRGRETQYF.

The V gene is TRBV18, the J gene TRBJ1-5; D is possibly TRBD1 (5 bases). The CDR3 extends over 15 amino acids. The V end was cut by 0 bases, the J end by 6 bases, with 12 bases between. Germline loops: CDR1 KGHSH, CDR2 LQKENI. CDR3: CASSPPDRQGQPQHF. The CDR3 DNA sequence: TGTGCCAGCTCACCACCCGACAGACAAGGTCAGCCCCAGCATTTT.

The genes are TRBV9 and TRBJ1-4; 9 bases agree with TRBD1. This CDR3 contains 14 residues. V shed 3 bases and J 8 bases; nucleotides not matched to a gene: 5. Germline V gene lookup returns CDR1 SGDLS and CDR2 YYNGEE. CDR3 region: CASSASGTGEKLFF. CDR3 nucleotides: TGTGCCAGCAGCGCCTCCGGGACAGGGGAAAAACTGTTTTTT.

Regarding this clone: In the same sample, other DNA sequences code for this CDR3. V and J are TRBV19 and TRBJ2-7; 10 nucleotides match TRBD1. Germline values: CDR1 LNHDA, CDR2 SQIVND (reference sequence). V dropped 3 bases and J dropped 3; count of bases not matched to a gene: 2. This CDR3 contains 14 residues. The chain's CDR3 is CASSIGQGDYEQYF. CDR3 nucleotides: TGTGCCAGTAGTATCGGACAGGGGGACTACGAGCAGTACTTC.

The V call is TRBV28, the J call TRBJ2-2; tentative D call: TRBD2 (6 bases). The CDR3 totals 14 residues. Germline CDR1 reads MDHEN; CDR2 reads SYDVKM. V was shortened by 1 base and J by 4 bases, with 7 bases between the two germline ends. The CDR3 protein is CASSLSGVTGELFF. In DNA form, the CDR3 reads TGTGCCAGCAGTTTATCGGGAGTCACCGGGGAGCTGTTTTTT.

This clone appeared once. This chain joins TRBV10-2 and TRBJ1-1, with no clear D. The CDR3 runs to 15 residues. The germline V gene encodes CDR1 WSHSY and CDR2 SAAADI. V was clipped by 3 bases and J by 1 base, with 12 bases between them. CDR3 bases: TGCGCCAGCAGTGACCCTATTAATTCGAACACTGAAGCTTTCTTT. Protein sequence: CASSDPINSNTEAFF.

Concerning this clone itself: This specimen includes other DNA sequences encoding the same CDR3. The chain employs TRBV7-3 and TRBJ2-1; tentatively, D is TRBD1 or TRBD2 (6 bases each). Germline loops: CDR1 SGHTA, CDR2 FQGTGA. Trimming shortened V by 0 bases and J by 7 bases, and 7 bases separated the two germline ends. CDR3 length: 13 residues. The CDR3 bases are TGTGCCAGCAGCTTAACAGGGGGGAATGAGCAGTTCTTC. It is translated as CASSLTGGNEQFF.

This clone has just a few counts. The chain carries TRBV5-4 and TRBJ2-7, with TRBD2 identical over 10 bases. From germline, CDR1 is SGHNT and CDR2 YYREEE (reference sequence). The V segment lost 4 bases and the J segment 2 bases; nucleotides outside the gene matches: 6. This CDR3 is 15 amino acids long. The CDR3 DNA reads TGTGCCAGCAGCGAGGGACTAGCGCTTACCTACGAGCAGTACTTC. It translates to CASSEGLALTYEQYF.

The rearrangement links TRBV5-4 to TRBJ2-7; 10 bases line up with TRBD2. CDR1 SGHNT and CDR2 YYREEE come from the germline V gene (reference sequence). Germline trimming cut 7 bases from V and 9 bases from J; bases unmatched to any gene: 16. The CDR3 has 15 residues. Written as DNA, the CDR3 is TGTGCCAGCCGTAGAGCGGGAGGGCCCCGGAGCGGGCAGTACTTC. Amino acids: CASRRAGGPRSGQYF.

The V call is TRBV5-1, the J call TRBJ2-7, with unresolved D. The length of the CDR3 is 14 residues. The V end was cut by 4 bases, the J end by 0 bases, with 11 bases between. Per germline, CDR1 SGHRS and CDR2 YFSETQ. CDR3 nucleotide sequence: TGCGCCAGCAGCCCAGAAGCCGGCTCCTACGAGCAGTACTTC. Translated, it gives CASSPEAGSYEQYF.

Turning to this clone: One end of the junction does not line up with germline, which may come from a read error. The V call is TRBV6-1, the J call TRBJ2-5; TRBD1 agrees at 11 bases. CDR1 and CDR2 from the germline V gene are MNHNS and SASEGT. This CDR3 has 17 amino acids. CDR3 coding DNA: TGTGCCAGCAGGGAAGGACAGGGGGCTTTTATCTCGGAGACCCAGTACTTC. Encoded protein: CASREGQGAFISETQYF.

The V gene is TRBV19, the J gene TRBJ1-1; no definite D call. V lost 0 bases and J lost 1, with 3 bases in between. CDR1 is LNHDA, CDR2 SQIVND, per germline (reference sequence). The CDR3 has 13 residues. CDR3 amino acids: CASSIEPNTEAFF. The CDR3 nucleotides are TGTGCCAGTAGTATAGAACCGAACACTGAAGCTTTCTTT.

This clone came up a few times. This CDR3 is also generated by other DNA sequences in the sample. The chain employs TRBV27 and TRBJ2-7; D is unresolved. V was trimmed by 6 bases and J by 1 base, leaving 10 bases between them. This CDR3 region has 13 residues. The germline V gene encodes CDR1 MNHEY and CDR2 SMNVEV (reference sequence). CDR3 in amino acids: CASSLGGSYEQYF. In DNA form, the CDR3 reads TGTGCCAGCAGCCTAGGCGGATCCTACGAGCAGTACTTC.

This clone was counted a single time. V usage is TRBV7-9 and J usage is TRBJ2-7, with D maybe TRBD1 (6 bases). The CDR3 spans 16 residues. The germline V gene encodes CDR1 SEHNR and CDR2 FQNEAQ (reference sequence). V shed 5 bases and J shed 2 bases, with 19 bases lying between them. The CDR3: CASSPPPGHEPYEQYF. The CDR3 nucleotides are TGTGCCAGCAGCCCGCCCCCGGGACACGAGCCCTACGAGCAGTACTTC. Full variable domain (missing parts from reference TRBV7-9 and TRBJ2-7): DTGVSQNPRHKITKRGQNVTFRCDPISEHNRLYWYRQTLGQGPEFLTYFQNEAQLEKSRLLSDRFSAERPKGSFSTLEIQRTEQGDSAMYLCASSPPPGHEPYEQYFGPGTRLTVT.

This chain links TRBV9 with TRBJ2-5, with a weak D call TRBD2 (6 bases). This CDR3 has 11 amino acids. Trimming removed 7 bases from V and 6 bases from J, with 10 bases in between. Per the germline V gene, CDR1 is SGDLS and CDR2 is YYNGEE. The CDR3, as DNA: TGTGCCAGCGGGGGGTCACAGACCCAGTACTTC. Its protein is CASGGSQTQYF. Complete variable domain (other parts from reference TRBV9 and TRBJ2-5): DSGVTQTPKHLITATGQRVTLRCSPRSGDLSVYWYQQSLDQGLQFLIQYYNGEERAKGNILERFSAQQFPDLHSELNLSSLELGDSALYFCASGGSQTQYFGPGTRLLVL.

This clone was counted a few times. J is TRBJ1-2 and V is TRBV7-9; D not resolved. Germline V CDR1 and CDR2: SEHNR, FQNEAQ (reference sequence). This CDR3 spans 12 amino acids. V was clipped by 11 bases and J by 4 bases, with 14 bases between them. DNA for the CDR3: TGTGCCCTCTTATCCCGCTCCTATGGCTACACCTTC. Translating gives CALLSRSYGYTF.

The CDR3 region has the DNA TGTGCCAGCAGTTTACTGGAGACAGGGCTAGCGCAGTATTTT. Residues: CASSLLETGLAQYF. V and J are TRBV28 and TRBJ2-3; 7 bases align to TRBD1. CDR3 length equals 14 residues. CDR1 is MDHEN, CDR2 SYDVKM, per germline. Trimming took 2 bases from V and 10 from J; bases not matched to a gene: 9.

The CDR3 sequence is CSVVGQGLYGYTF. CDR3 in DNA: TGCAGCGTTGTTGGACAGGGGCTCTATGGCTACACCTTC. The chain links TRBV29-1 to TRBJ1-2; 9 nucleotides align to TRBD1. From germline, CDR1 is SQVTM and CDR2 ANQGSEA. CDR3 length: 13 amino acids. V lost 4 bases and J lost 4; bases outside the gene matches: 4.

The chain joins TRBV7-9 to TRBJ2-1, with D possibly being TRBD2 (6 bases). The length of the CDR3 is 18 residues. Germline CDR1 and CDR2: SEHNR and FQNEAQ (reference sequence). V was clipped by 2 bases and J by 2 bases, with 19 bases between them. CDR3 region: CASSLTRGPGVTYNEQFF. As DNA, the CDR3 is TGTGCCAGCAGCTTAACGCGGGGCCCTGGGGTGACCTACAATGAGCAGTTCTTC.

J is TRBJ2-3 and V is TRBV5-1; the match to TRBD1 covers 10 bases. The CDR3 is 17 amino acids. V gave up 3 bases and J gave up 6 bases; unmatched junction bases: 13. Germline V gene data show CDR1 as SGHRS and CDR2 as YFSETQ. DNA of the CDR3: TGCGCCAGCAGCTACTATAAGACAGGGGGCCCTACGGATACGCAGTATTTT. The encoded protein is CASSYYKTGGPTDTQYF.

With regard to this clone: Other DNA variants within this sample encode the same CDR3. The rearrangement uses TRBV7-9 and TRBJ2-3; D gene uncertain. The CDR3 is made up of 13 amino acids. From germline, CDR1 is SEHNR and CDR2 FQNEAQ (reference sequence). V was trimmed by 3 bases and J by 2 bases, leaving 6 bases between them. CDR3 amino acids: CASSLENTDTQYF. CDR3 DNA sequence: TGTGCCAGCAGCTTGGAAAACACAGATACGCAGTATTTT.

The genes are TRBV4-1 and TRBJ2-1; unclear D gene. The CDR3 is made up of 12 amino acids. Trimming took off 0 bases at V and 9 bases at J, with 6 bases between the two ends. The V gene's germline CDR1 is MGHRA and CDR2 YSYEKL. In nucleotides, the CDR3 is TGCGCCAGCAGCCAAGATCGGATTGAGCAGTTCTTC. Translating it yields CASSQDRIEQFF.

V usage is TRBV6-1 and J usage is TRBJ2-7, with D perhaps given as TRBD1 or TRBD2 (6 bases each). V was clipped by 7 bases and J by 6 bases, with 16 bases between them. The CDR3 sequence is 13 residues long. CDR1 is MNHNS, CDR2 SASEGT, per germline. CDR3 loop: CASTRGGRIEQYF. In nucleotides, the CDR3 is TGTGCCAGCACACGAGGGGGGAGAATCGAGCAGTACTTC.